The clone carrying this T cell receptor (beta chain) was detected only a few times. Its cognate antigen is unknown. While unrecorded immune exposures were likely, the donors were nominally healthy when sampled. The primer mix had 60 Vbeta and 13 Jbeta primers. The repertoire was sequenced with immunoSEQ multiplex PCR; TCRdb's copy has only in-frame clones and lacks some. In the table there are some 150,000 clones, roughly 10% of which are singletons. The sample comes from a study of cytomegalovirus exposure and HLA in healthy donors. Overall study findings and caveats: HLA alleles were associated with roughly 15,000 TCR beta sequences in a later analysis at 0.05 false discovery rate.

V trimming: 4 bases; J trimming: 0 bases; junction bases outside the gene matches: 6. CDR1 is SGHTA and CDR2 is FQGTGA in the germline V gene. The CDR3 runs 16 residues. V gene TRBV7-3 combines with J gene TRBJ2-1; 7 bases map to TRBD2. This TCR was recovered from a man aged 50 or older in good health and CMV-seronegative. The sequenced material came from PBMCs. The CDR3 DNA reads as TGTGCCAGCAGCTGGGGAGGCGGGAGCTCCTACAATGAGCAGTTCTTC. It translates to CASSWGGGSSYNEQFF. Variable domain in full (rest from reference TRBV7-3 and TRBJ2-1): GAGVSQTPSNKVTEKGKYVELRCDPISGHTALYWYRQSLGQGPEFLIYFQGTGAADDSGLPNDRFFAVRPEGSVSTLKIQRTERGDSAVYLCASSWGGGSSYNEQFFGPGTRLTVL.